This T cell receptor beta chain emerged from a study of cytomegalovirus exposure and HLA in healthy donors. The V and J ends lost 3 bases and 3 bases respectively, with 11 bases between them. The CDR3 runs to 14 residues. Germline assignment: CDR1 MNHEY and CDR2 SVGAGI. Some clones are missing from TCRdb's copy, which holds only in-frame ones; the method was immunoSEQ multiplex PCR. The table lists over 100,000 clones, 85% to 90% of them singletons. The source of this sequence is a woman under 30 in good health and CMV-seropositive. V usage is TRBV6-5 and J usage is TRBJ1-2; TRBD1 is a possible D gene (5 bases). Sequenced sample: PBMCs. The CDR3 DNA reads TGTGCCAGCAGTTATGGTGGGACTGACTATGGCTACACCTTC. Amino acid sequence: CASSYGGTDYGYTF.